The TCR beta chain under discussion was sequenced for a study of early T cells in non-severe SARS-CoV-2 infection. Background on the study: The sequenced material was bulk RNA from unsorted whole blood, and its chains were unpaired.

This clonotype came up many times. Germline V gives CDR1 GTSNPN, CDR2 SVGIG (reference sequence). Germline trimming cut 1 base from V and 4 bases from J; bases unmatched to any gene: 22. CDR3 length: 21 residues. Attachment of unique molecular identifiers to individual cDNA molecules was performed. TCRdb re-called the 5' RACE reads with MiXCR, one entry per CDR3 protein. Of about 84,000 distinct CDR3 sequences listed, 9% to 13% are singletons. The source of this sequence is an adult who was a healthcare worker with PCR-confirmed SARS-CoV-2 infection or an uninfected control (not recorded which). Specimen: whole blood. The rearrangement joins TRBV30 to TRBJ2-1; 10 bases fit TRBD2. CDR3 amino acids: CAWSGLYGIAGGVWRYNEQFF. The CDR3 DNA reads as TGTGCCTGGAGTGGTCTTTACGGGATAGCGGGAGGAGTATGGCGTTACAATGAGCAGTTCTTC.